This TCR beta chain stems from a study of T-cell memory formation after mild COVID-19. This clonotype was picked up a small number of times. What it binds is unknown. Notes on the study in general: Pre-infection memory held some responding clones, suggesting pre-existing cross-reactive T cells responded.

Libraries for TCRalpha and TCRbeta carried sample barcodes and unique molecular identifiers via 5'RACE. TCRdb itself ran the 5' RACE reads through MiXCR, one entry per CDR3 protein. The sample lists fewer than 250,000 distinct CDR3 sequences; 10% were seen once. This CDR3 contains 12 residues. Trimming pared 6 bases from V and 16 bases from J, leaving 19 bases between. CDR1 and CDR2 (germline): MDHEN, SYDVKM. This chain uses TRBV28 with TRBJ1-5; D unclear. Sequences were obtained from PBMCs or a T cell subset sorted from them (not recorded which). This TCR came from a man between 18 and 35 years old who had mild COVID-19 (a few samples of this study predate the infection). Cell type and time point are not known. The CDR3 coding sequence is TGTGCCAGCAGACCTCTGCTTTTGATGCTTCATTTT. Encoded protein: CASRPLLLMLHF.